This T cell receptor (beta chain) was sequenced in a study of regulatory T cells in long-lasting Graves disease. Overall study results and limits: Investigators studied peripheral blood only, not thyroid tissue. Persistent cases of Graves' showed reduced TCR diversity relative to newly diagnosed patients.

TCR beta libraries were built with iRepertoire HTBI primers and Arm-PCR of CDR3 regions. Using its own MiXCR run on the multiplex PCR reads, TCRdb lists one record per CDR3 protein. Of some 500,000 distinct CDR3 sequences in the sample, 13% were seen once. The CDR3 runs to 17 residues. Looked up from germline, CDR1 is MNHEY and CDR2 is SMNVEV (reference sequence). Germline trimming cut 4 bases from V and 2 bases from J; bases unmatched to any gene: 12. This clonotype was picked up a small number of times. Its antigen is not known. Time point given: newly diagnosed GD, antithyroid drugs for less than 3 months. Following extraction of RNA from PBMCs, that RNA was used to make the TCR library. Another study also made use of these data, one on T cells in Graves' hyperthyroidism and ophthalmopathy.

This material consisted of peripheral blood mononuclear cells (PBMCs), taken at new diagnosis, from a patient treated with antithyroid drugs. The TCR sequence derives from a man aged 25 to 40 with Graves disease. The chain employs TRBV27 and TRBJ2-5, with 8 bases matching TRBD2. As DNA, the CDR3 is TGTGCCAGCAGTTCCGTCCGGTTAGCGGGAAGGCAAGAGACCCAGTACTTC. Its protein is CASSSVRLAGRQETQYF.